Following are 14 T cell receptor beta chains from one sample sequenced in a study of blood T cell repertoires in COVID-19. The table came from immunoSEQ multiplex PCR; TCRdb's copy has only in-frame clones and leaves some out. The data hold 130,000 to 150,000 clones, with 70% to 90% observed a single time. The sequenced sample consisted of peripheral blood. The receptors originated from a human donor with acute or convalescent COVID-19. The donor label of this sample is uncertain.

The CDR3 nucleotides read TGTGCCAGCAGCTCGGGACAGGGAAGCAATGAGCAGTTCTTC. Its translation is CASSSGQGSNEQFF. This chain links TRBV4-2 with TRBJ2-1; 9 bases line up with TRBD1. Germline CDR1 LGHNA, CDR2 YNFKEQ. The CDR3 consists of 14 residues. After removal of 5 bases from V and 6 bases from J, the junction contained 5 bases not matched to a gene.

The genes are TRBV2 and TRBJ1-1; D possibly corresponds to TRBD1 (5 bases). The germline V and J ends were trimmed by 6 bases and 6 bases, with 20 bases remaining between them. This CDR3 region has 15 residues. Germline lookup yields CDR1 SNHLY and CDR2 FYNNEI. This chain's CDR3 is CASSRKYSGASEAFF. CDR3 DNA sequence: TGTGCCAGCAGCCGCAAATACTCTGGGGCTTCTGAAGCTTTCTTT.

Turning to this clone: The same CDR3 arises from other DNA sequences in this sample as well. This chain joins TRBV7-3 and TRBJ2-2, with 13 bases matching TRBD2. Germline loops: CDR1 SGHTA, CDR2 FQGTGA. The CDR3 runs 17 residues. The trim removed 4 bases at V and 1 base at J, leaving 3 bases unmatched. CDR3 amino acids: CASSSGLAGLNTGELFF. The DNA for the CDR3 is TGTGCCAGCAGCTCGGGACTAGCGGGATTGAACACCGGGGAGCTGTTTTTT.

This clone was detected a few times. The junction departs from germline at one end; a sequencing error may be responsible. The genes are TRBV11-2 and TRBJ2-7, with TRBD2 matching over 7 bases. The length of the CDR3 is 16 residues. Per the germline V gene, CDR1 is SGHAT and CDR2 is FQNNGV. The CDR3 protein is CASSSIAGPSSYEQYF. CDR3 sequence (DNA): TGTGCCAGTAGCTCGATAGCGGGTCCTAGCTCCTACGAGCAGTACTTC.

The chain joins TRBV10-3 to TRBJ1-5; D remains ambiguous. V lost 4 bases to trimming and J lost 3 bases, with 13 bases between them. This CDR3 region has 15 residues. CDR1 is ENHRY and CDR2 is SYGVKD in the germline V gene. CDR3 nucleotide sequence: TGTGCCATCAGTGGGGCGGGGTCCCCCAATCAGCCCCAGCATTTT. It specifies CAISGAGSPNQPQHF.

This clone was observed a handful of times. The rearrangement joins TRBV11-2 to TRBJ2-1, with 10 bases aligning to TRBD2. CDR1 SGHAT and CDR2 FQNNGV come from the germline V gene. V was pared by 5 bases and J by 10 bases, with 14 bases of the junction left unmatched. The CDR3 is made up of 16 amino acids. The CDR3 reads CASSLAGVSYNEEQFF. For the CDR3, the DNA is TGTGCCAGCAGCCTAGCGGGAGTATCCTACAATGAGGAGCAGTTCTTC.

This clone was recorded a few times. As DNA, the CDR3 is TGTGCCAGCAGCTCCCCCCCCCGGGGGTTGATCAGATCCTACAATGAGCAGTTCTTC. Protein: CASSSPPRGLIRSYNEQFF. The chain has TRBV7-9 and TRBJ2-1; D may be TRBD2 (6 bases). Germline V gene sequence: CDR1 SEHNR, CDR2 FQNEAQ (reference sequence). The V end lost 4 bases, the J end lost 1 base, and 23 bases lay between the germline ends. The CDR3 is 19 amino acids.

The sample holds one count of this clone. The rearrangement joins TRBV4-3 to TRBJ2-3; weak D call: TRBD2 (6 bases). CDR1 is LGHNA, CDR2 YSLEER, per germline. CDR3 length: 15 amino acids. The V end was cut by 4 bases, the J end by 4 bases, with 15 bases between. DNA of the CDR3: TGCGCCAGCAGCCCAAGGAGGGCTAGCGCAGATACGCAGTATTTT. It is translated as CASSPRRASADTQYF.

The CDR3 sequence: CASSVYRGSDQPQHF. In nucleotides, the CDR3 is TGTGCCAGCAGCGTATACAGGGGTTCAGATCAGCCCCAGCATTTT. This rearrangement joins TRBV7-2 to TRBJ1-5; TRBD1 matches 7 bases. Germline-derived CDR1 and CDR2 are SGHTA and FQGNSA. The CDR3 spans 15 residues. Trimming cost V 5 bases and J 5 bases; bases outside gene matches: 9.

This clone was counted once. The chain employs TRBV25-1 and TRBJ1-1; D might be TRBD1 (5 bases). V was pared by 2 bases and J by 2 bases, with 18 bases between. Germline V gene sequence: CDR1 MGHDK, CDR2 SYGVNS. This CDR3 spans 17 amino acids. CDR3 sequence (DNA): TGTGCCAGCAGTGAAAATTTGTTTTCGCAGGGTAACACTGAAGCTTTCTTT. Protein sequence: CASSENLFSQGNTEAFF.

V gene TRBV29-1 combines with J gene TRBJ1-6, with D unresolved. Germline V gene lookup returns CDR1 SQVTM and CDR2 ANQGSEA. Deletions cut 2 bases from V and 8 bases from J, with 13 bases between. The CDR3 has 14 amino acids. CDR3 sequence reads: CSVECGGLYSPLHF. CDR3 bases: TGCAGCGTTGAATGCGGAGGGCTGTATTCACCCCTCCACTTT.

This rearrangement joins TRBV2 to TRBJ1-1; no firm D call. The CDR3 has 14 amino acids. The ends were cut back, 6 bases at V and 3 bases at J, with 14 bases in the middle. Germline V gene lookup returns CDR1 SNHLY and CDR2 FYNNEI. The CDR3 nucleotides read TGTGCCAGCAGAGTCGAGGTCTTGGACACTGAAGCTTTCTTT. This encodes CASRVEVLDTEAFF.

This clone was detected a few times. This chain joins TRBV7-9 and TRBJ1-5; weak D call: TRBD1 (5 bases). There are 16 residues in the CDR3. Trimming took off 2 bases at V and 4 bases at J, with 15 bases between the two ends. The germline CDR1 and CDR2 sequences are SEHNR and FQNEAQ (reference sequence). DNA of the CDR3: TGTGCCAGCAGCTTATCGGTCATGGGGGGAAATCAGCCCCAGCATTTT. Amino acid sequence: CASSLSVMGGNQPQHF.

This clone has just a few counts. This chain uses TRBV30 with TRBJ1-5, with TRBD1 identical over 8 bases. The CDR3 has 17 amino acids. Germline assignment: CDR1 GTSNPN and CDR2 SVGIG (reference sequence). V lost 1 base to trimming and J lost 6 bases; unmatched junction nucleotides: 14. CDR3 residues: CAWSAAAGTGSRQPQHF. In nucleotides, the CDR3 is TGTGCCTGGAGTGCAGCCGCCGGGACAGGTTCTCGTCAGCCCCAGCATTTT.